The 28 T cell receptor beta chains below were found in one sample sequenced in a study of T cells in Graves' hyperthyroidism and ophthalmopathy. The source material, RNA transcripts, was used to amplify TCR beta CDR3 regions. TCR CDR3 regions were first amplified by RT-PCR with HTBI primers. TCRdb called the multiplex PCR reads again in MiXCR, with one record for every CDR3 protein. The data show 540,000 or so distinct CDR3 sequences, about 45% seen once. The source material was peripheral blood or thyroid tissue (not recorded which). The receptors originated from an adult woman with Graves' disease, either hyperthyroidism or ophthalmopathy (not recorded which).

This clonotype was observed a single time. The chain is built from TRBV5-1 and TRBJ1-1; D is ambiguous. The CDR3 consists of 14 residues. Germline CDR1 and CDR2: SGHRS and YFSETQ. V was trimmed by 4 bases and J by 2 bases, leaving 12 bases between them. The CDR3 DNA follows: TGCGCCAGCAGCGCCTACCAGAAAAACACTGAAGCTTTCTTT. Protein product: CASSAYQKNTEAFF. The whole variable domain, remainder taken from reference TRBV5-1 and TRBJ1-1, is KAGVTQTPRYLIKTRGQQVTLSCSPISGHRSVSWYQQTPGQGLQFLFEYFSETQRNKGNFPGRFSGRQFSNSRSEMNVSTLELGDSALYLCASSAYQKNTEAFFGQGTRLTVV.

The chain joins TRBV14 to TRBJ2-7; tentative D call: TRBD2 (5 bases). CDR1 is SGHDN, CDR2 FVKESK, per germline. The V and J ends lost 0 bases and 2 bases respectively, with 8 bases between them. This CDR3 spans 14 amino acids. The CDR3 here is CASSQDGLTYEQYF. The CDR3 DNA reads TGTGCCAGCAGCCAAGATGGACTGACCTACGAGCAGTACTTC.

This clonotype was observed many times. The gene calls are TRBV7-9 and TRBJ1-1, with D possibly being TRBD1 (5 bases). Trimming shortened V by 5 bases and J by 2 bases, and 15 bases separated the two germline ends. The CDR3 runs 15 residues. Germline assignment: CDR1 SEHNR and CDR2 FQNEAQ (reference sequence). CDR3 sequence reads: CASSGAGKLNTEAFF. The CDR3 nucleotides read TGTGCCAGCAGCGGGGCAGGGAAGCTCAACACTGAAGCTTTCTTT.

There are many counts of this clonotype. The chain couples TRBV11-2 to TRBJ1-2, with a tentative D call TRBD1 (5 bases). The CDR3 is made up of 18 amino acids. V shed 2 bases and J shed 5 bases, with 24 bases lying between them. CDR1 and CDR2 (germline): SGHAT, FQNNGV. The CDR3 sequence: CASSLSGLGRPEGYGYTF. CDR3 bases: TGTGCCAGCAGCTTATCGGGCTTGGGGCGCCCCGAAGGATATGGCTACACCTTC. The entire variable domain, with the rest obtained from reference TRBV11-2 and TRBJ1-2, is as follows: EAGVAQSPRYKIIEKRQSVAFWCNPISGHATLYWYQQILGQGPKLLIQFQNNGVVDDSQLPKDRFSAERLKGVDSTLKIQPAKLEDSAVYLCASSLSGLGRPEGYGYTFGSGTRLTVV.

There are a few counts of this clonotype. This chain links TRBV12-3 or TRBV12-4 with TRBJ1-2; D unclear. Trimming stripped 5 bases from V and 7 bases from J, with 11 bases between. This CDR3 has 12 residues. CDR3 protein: CASSTRPFGYTF. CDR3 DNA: TGTGCCAGCAGTACTCGACCCTTTGGCTACACCTTC.

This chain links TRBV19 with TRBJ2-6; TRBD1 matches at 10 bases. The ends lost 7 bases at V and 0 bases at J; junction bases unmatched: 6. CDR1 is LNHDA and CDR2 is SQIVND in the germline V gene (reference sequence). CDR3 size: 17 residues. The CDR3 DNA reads TGTGCCAGTACTCCGGACAGGGGGTACTCTGGGGCCAACGTCCTGACTTTC. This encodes CASTPDRGYSGANVLTF.

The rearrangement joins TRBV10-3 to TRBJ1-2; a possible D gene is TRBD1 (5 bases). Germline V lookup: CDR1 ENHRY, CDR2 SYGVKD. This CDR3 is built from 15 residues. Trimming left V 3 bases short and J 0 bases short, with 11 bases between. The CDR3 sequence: CAISDPATANYGYTF. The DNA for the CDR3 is TGTGCCATCAGTGACCCCGCGACAGCTAACTATGGCTACACCTTC.

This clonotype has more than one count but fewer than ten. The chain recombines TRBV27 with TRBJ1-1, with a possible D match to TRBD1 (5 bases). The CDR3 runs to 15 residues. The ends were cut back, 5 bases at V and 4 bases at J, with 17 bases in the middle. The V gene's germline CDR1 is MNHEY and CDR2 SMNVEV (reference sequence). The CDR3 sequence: CASSPLGGLATEAFF. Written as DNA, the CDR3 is TGTGCCAGCAGTCCCCTCGGGGGGTTAGCCACTGAAGCTTTCTTT.

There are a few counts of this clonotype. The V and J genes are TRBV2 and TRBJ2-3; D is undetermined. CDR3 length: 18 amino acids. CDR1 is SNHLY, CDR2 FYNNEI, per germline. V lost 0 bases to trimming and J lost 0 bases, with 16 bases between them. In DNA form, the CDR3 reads TGTGCCAGCAGTGAAGCGAGGACCCCAGAGTTTAGCACAGATACGCAGTATTTT. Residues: CASSEARTPEFSTDTQYF. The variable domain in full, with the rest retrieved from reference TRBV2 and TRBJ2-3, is EPEVTQTPSHQVTQMGQEVILRCVPISNHLYFYWYRQILGQKVEFLVSFYNNEISEKSEIFDDQFSVERPDGSNFTLKIRSTKLEDSAMYFCASSEARTPEFSTDTQYFGPGTRLTVL.

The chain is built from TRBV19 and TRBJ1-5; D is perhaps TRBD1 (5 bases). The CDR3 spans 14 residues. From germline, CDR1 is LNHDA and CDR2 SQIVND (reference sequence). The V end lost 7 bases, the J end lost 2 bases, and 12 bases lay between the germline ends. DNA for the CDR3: TGTGCCAGTAAAGCGGGGCAGGGCAATCAGCCCCAGCATTTT. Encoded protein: CASKAGQGNQPQHF.

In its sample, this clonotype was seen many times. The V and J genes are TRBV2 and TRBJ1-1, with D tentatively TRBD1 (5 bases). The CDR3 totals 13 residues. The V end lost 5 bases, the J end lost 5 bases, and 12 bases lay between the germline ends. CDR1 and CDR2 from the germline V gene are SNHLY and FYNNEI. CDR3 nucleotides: TGTGCCAGCAGTCTGGGGGTGAGGACTGAAGCTTTCTTT. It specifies CASSLGVRTEAFF. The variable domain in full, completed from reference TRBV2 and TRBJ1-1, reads EPEVTQTPSHQVTQMGQEVILRCVPISNHLYFYWYRQILGQKVEFLVSFYNNEISEKSEIFDDQFSVERPDGSNFTLKIRSTKLEDSAMYFCASSLGVRTEAFFGQGTRLTVV.

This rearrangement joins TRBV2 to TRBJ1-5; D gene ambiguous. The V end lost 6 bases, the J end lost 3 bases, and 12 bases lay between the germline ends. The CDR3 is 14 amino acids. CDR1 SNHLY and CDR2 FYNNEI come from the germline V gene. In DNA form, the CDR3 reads TGTGCCAGCAGAGAGAGGTCTATCAATCAGCCCCAGCATTTT. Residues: CASRERSINQPQHF.

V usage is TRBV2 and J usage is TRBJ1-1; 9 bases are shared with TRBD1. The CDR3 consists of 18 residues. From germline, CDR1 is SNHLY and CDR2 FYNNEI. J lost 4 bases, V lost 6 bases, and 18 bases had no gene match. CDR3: CASSLQLTRDRVPTEAFF. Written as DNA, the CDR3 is TGTGCCAGCAGCCTTCAACTAACCCGGGACAGGGTCCCCACTGAAGCTTTCTTT.

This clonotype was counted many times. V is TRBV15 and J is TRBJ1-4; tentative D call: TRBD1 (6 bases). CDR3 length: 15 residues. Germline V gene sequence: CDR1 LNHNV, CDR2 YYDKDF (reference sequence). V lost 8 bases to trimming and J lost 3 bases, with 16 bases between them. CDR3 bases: TGTGCCACCGCGCGAACAGGGTCTCCTAATGAAAAACTGTTTTTT. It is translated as CATARTGSPNEKLFF.

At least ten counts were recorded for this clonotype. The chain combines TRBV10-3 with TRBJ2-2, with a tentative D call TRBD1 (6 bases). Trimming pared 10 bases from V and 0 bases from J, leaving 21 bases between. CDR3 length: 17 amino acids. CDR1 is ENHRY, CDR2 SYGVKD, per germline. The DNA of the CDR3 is TGTGCCAGCTCCTTCCGGCGGACAGCCTCGAACACCGGGGAGCTGTTTTTT. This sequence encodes CASSFRRTASNTGELFF.

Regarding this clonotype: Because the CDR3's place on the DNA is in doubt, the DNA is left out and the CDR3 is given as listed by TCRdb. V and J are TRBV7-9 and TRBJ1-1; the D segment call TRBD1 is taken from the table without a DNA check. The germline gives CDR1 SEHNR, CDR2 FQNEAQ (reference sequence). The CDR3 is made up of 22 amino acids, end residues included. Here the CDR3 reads CASSLIPRDGYTFGSGNTEAFF.

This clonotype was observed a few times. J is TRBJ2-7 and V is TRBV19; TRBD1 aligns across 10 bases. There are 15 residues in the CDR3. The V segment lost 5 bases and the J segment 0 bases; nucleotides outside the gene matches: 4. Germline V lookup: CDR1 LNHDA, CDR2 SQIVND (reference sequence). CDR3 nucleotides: TGTGCCAGTAGTGTCCGGGACAGGGGCTCCTACGAGCAGTACTTC. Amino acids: CASSVRDRGSYEQYF.

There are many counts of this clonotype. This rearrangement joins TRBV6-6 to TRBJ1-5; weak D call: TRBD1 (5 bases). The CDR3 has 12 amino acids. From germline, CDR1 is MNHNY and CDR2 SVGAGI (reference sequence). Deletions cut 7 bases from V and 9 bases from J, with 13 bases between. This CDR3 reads CASTINGGPQHF. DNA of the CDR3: TGTGCCAGCACGATCAACGGGGGGCCCCAGCATTTT.

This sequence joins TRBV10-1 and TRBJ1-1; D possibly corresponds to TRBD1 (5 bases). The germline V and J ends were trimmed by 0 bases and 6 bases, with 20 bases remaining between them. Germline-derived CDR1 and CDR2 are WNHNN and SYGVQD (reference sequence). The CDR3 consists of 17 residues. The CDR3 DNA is TGCGCCAGCAGTGAGTCGGGACTAGCGGGGGGTATGGCTGAAGCTTTCTTT. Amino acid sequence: CASSESGLAGGMAEAFF.

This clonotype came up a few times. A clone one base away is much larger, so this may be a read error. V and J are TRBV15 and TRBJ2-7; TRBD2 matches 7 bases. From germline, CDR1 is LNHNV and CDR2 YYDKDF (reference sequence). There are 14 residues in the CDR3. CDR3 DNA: TGTGCCACCGGCAGCCTTAGCGGGCCCCCCGAGCAGTACTTC. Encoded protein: CATGSLSGPPEQYF. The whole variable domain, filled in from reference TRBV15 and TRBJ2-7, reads DAMVIQNPRYQVTQFGKPVTLSCSQTLNHNVMYWYQQKSSQAPKLLFHYYDKDFNNEADTPDNFQSRRPNTSFCFLDIRSPGLGDTAMYLCATGSLSGPPEQYFGPGTRLTVT.

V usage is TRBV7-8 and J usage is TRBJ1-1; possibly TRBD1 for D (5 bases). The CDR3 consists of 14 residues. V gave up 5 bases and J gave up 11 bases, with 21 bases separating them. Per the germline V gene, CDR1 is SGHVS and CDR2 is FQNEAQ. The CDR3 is CASSQGPGGRWAFF. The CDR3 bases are TGTGCCAGCAGCCAGGGACCCGGGGGGAGATGGGCTTTCTTT.

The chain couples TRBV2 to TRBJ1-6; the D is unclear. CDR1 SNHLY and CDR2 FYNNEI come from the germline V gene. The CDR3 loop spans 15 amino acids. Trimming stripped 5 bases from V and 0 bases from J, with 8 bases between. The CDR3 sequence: CASSRGSSYNSPLHF. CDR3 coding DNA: TGTGCCAGCAGTAGAGGAAGCTCCTATAATTCACCCCTCCACTTT.

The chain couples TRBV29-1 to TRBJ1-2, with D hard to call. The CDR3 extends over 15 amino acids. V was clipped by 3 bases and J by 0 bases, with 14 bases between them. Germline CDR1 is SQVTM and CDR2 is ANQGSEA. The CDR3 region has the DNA TGCAGCGTTGATGAGTCGTTCCGAGCTAACTATGGCTACACCTTC. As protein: CSVDESFRANYGYTF.

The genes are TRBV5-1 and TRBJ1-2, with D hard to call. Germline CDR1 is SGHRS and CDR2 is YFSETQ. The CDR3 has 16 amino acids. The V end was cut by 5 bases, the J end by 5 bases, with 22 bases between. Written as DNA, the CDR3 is TGCGCCAGCAGTCCGAAGGACGGAGCAAATACGTATGGCTACACCTTC. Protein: CASSPKDGANTYGYTF.

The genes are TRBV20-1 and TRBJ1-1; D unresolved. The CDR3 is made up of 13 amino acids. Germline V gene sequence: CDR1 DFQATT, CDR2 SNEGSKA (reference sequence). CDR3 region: CTFRNGLNTEAFF. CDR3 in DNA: TGCACCTTTAGGAACGGACTGAACACTGAAGCTTTCTTT.

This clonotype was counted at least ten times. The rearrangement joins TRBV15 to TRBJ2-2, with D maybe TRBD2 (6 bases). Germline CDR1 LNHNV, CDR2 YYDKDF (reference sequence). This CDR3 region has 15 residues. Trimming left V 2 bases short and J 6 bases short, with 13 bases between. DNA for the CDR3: TGTGCCACCAGCAGACTAAGGGAGGCGGCCGGGGAGCTGTTTTTT. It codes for CATSRLREAAGELFF.

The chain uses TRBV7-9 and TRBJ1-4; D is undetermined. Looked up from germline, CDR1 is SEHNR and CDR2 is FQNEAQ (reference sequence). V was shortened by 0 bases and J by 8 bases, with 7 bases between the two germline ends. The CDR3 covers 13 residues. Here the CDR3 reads CASSLAHGEKLFF. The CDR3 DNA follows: TGTGCCAGCAGCTTAGCCCATGGAGAAAAACTGTTTTTT.

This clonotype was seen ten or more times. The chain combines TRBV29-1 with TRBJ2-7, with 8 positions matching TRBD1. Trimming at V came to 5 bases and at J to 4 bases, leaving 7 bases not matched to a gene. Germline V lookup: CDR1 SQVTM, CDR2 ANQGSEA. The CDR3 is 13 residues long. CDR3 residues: CSVSGTGEYEQYF. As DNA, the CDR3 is TGCAGCGTTTCCGGGACAGGAGAGTACGAGCAGTACTTC.